The source of this TCR beta chain is a study of blood T cell repertoires in COVID-19 (dated by TCRdb to about 2020). Background on the whole study: Samples covering the acute and convalescent phases of COVID-19 were provided by collaborators in the United States, Italy and Spain. Samples came from the ongoing ImmuneRACE study (first 160 participants) plus 1,254 subjects from 6 global collaborators. Where HLA class I and class II types were available, the types were taken from metadata supplied by the sample provider, not from assay-based typing. A de-identified subject ID, COVID-19 status, age in years and sex were almost always included in the sample metadata. The prospective study material was composed of cDNA or gDNA derived from T cells, B-cell-depleted T cells, or PBMCs. Deeply sampled blood TCRbeta repertoires from subjects exposed to, actively infected with, or recovered from COVID-19 were included in the dataset. The repertoires were released in a freely available public database intended as a resource for research on the immune response to SARS-CoV-2.

TCRbeta CDR3 regions were amplified from genomic DNA using the immunoSEQ Assay, a bias-controlled multiplex PCR. In the source study's methods: Nucleated cell counts per sample were estimated from amplification of reference gene primers within the assay. To quantify the absolute abundance of each unique TCRbeta CDR3 rearrangement, sequence reads were collapsed and filtered. For each sample, productive Simpson clonality was calculated by taking the square root of Simpson's diversity index across productive rearrangements. Held by TCRdb, this immuneACCESS table contains in-frame sequences only and omits some clones. Under half of the omission traces to an unresolved V gene where checked; the cause of the rest is unknown. The V and J calls and clone size were taken over from that table, and D and trimming were inferred from the DNA. Within this sample are 65,000 to 90,000 clones, with about 74% of them counted one time only. 2% to 2.5% of the sample goes to the ten largest clones.

On this clone itself: What this receptor recognizes is not known. Per-base quality was not reported, and no clone a single base away is much larger than it.

In Seattle, one collaborating source enrolled patients while the infection was active and tracked those patients longitudinally over the course of disease. The collaborating institutions used their own protocols to collect whole blood in K2EDTA tubes. For TCRbeta analysis, collaborators shipped samples in one of three forms: frozen whole blood, isolated PBMCs, or DNA extracted from either of those sample types. For CDR1 and CDR2, the germline V gene lists SGHRS and YFSETQ. V ends up 1 base short and J 7 bases short, with an unmatched junction base count of 7. Its CDR3 holds 16 amino acids, cysteine through phenylalanine. The kept DNA is CDR3 alone, 48 bases in frame from the first base. Summary of the overall study and its limitations: How much clinical and demographic metadata was included differed by source and by participant, and the metadata was provided uncurated.

The sequence came from an older man with COVID-19, enrolled during active disease. The sample consisted of peripheral blood. This chain is built from TRBV5-1 and TRBJ2-2, with TRBD2 identical over 10 junction bases. The CDR3 sequence is CASSLSSGSSSGELFF. The nucleotides are TGCGCCAGCAGCTTGTCTAGCGGGAGTTCGAGCGGGGAGCTGTTTTTT.